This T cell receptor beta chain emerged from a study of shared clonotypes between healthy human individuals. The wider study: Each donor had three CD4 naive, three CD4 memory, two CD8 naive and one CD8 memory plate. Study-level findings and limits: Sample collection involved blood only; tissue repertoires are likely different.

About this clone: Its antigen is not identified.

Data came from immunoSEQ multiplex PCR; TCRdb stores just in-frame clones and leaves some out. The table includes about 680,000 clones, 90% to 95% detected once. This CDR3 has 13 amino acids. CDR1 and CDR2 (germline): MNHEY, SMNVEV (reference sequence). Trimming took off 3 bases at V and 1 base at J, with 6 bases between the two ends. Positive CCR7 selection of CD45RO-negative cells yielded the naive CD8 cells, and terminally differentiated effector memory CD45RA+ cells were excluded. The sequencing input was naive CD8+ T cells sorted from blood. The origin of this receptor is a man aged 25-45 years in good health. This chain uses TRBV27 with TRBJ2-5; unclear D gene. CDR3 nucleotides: TGTGCCAGCAGTTTCACAGCCCAAGAGACCCAGTACTTC. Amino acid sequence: CASSFTAQETQYF.